Below are 26 T cell receptor beta chains sequenced from a single sample in a study of cytomegalovirus exposure and HLA in healthy donors. Profiling relied on immunoSEQ multiplex PCR, and the TCRdb table lists in-frame clones only, not all of them. The top ten clones hold less than 2% of a sample with about 78,000 clones, roughly 95% of them seen once. The specimen was PBMCs. The receptors come from a man younger than 30 in good health and CMV-seropositive.

This clone was detected once. The gene calls are TRBV23-1 and TRBJ2-1; D remains unclear. TRBV23-1 is an open reading frame whose function is uncertain. Trimming pared 4 bases from V and 4 bases from J, leaving 11 bases between. This CDR3 spans 14 amino acids. CDR3 sequence: CASSRDFYYNEQFF. DNA of the CDR3: TGCGCCAGCAGTCGCGACTTCTATTACAATGAGCAGTTCTTC.

CDR3 DNA: TGTGCCAGCAGTTTTGAGGTCGGGGCCTACGAGCAGTACTTC. Protein: CASSFEVGAYEQYF. The chain employs TRBV7-9 and TRBJ2-7; possible D gene TRBD2, 5 bases. This CDR3 is built from 14 residues. Germline V CDR1 and CDR2: SEHNR, FQNEAQ (reference sequence). Trimming removed 6 bases at V and 2 bases at J, with 14 bases between.

The table lists this clone with a count of one. The rearrangement links TRBV27 to TRBJ2-1; D is uncertain. Germline V gene lookup returns CDR1 MNHEY and CDR2 SMNVEV (reference sequence). Trimming pared 8 bases from V and 9 bases from J, leaving 14 bases between. This CDR3 spans 12 amino acids. The CDR3 is CASGTYLGEQFF. The DNA for the CDR3 is TGTGCCAGCGGTACGTACCTAGGTGAGCAGTTCTTC.

This chain links TRBV27 with TRBJ2-5; 14 bases fit TRBD2. This CDR3 has 16 residues. Germline V lookup: CDR1 MNHEY, CDR2 SMNVEV (reference sequence). J gave up 5 bases and V 5 bases, and 7 bases lay outside the gene matches. In DNA form, the CDR3 reads TGTGCCAGCAGTCCAAGACTAGCGGGAGGGCGTGAGACCCAGTACTTC. Translating gives CASSPRLAGGRETQYF.

The rearrangement links TRBV11-2 to TRBJ2-7, with D perhaps TRBD2 (5 bases). The V end was cut by 5 bases, the J end by 0 bases, with 14 bases between. Germline CDR1 SGHAT, CDR2 FQNNGV. The CDR3 consists of 15 residues. For the CDR3, the DNA is TGTGCCAGCAGCGTGACGGGGATTAGCTCCTACGAGCAGTACTTC. Amino acid sequence: CASSVTGISSYEQYF.

The count of this clone is one. The chain uses TRBV27 and TRBJ1-1, with 7 bases fitting TRBD1. The CDR3 runs to 16 residues. V was clipped by 1 base and J by 6 bases; unmatched bases: 11. Germline values: CDR1 MNHEY, CDR2 SMNVEV (reference sequence). CDR3 region: CASSLLRQGYRAEAFF. CDR3 coding DNA: TGTGCCAGCAGTTTATTAAGACAGGGCTATAGGGCTGAAGCTTTCTTT.

V usage is TRBV28 and J usage is TRBJ2-1, with 7 bases that match TRBD2. V dropped 5 bases and J dropped 6; count of bases not matched to a gene: 10. The CDR3 totals 15 residues. CDR1 MDHEN and CDR2 SYDVKM come from the germline V gene. Written as DNA, the CDR3 is TGTGCCAGCAGTCCGAACGGGAGGCCCCCCAATGAGCAGTTCTTC. It specifies CASSPNGRPPNEQFF.

The chain employs TRBV13 and TRBJ1-2; no reliable D call. Germline V lookup: CDR1 PRHDT, CDR2 FYEKMQ (reference sequence). There are 13 residues in the CDR3. The V end was cut by 8 bases, the J end by 4 bases, with 14 bases between. The CDR3 DNA is TGTGCCAGCGGTACGGGGTTGGTCTATGGCTACACCTTC. As protein: CASGTGLVYGYTF.

V and J are TRBV5-6 and TRBJ2-1, with 7 bases aligning to TRBD2. Trimming took 1 base from V and 9 from J; bases not matched to a gene: 10. This CDR3 has 15 residues. Germline values: CDR1 SGHDT, CDR2 YYEEEE. The CDR3 reads CASSLWASGLGEQFF. The CDR3 nucleotides read TGTGCCAGCAGCTTGTGGGCTAGCGGTCTGGGTGAGCAGTTCTTC. The whole variable domain, remainder taken from reference TRBV5-6 and TRBJ2-1, is DAGVTQSPTHLIKTRGQQVTLRCSPKSGHDTVSWYQQALGQGPQFIFQYYEEEERQRGNFPDRFSGHQFPNYSSELNVNALLLGDSALYLCASSLWASGLGEQFFGPGTRLTVL.

In this sample, this clone turned up once. The chain carries TRBV2 and TRBJ2-1; D may be TRBD1 (6 bases). Between the trimmed V and J ends, which lost 4 bases and 7 bases, there was a span of 8 bases. The CDR3 totals 12 residues. Germline CDR1 is SNHLY and CDR2 is FYNNEI. The CDR3 here is CASSGRGNEQFF. The CDR3, as DNA: TGTGCCAGCAGTGGTAGGGGGAATGAGCAGTTCTTC.

The chain employs TRBV6-1 and TRBJ2-7; D gene unclear. V lost 6 bases, J lost 3 bases, and 15 bases lay in between. CDR1 is MNHNS, CDR2 SASEGT, per germline. The CDR3 extends over 14 amino acids. The CDR3 DNA is TGTGCCAGCAGCCCGCGCCCCTCCGGCTACGAGCAGTACTTC. Protein: CASSPRPSGYEQYF.

The chain combines TRBV7-9 with TRBJ1-1; D remains ambiguous. Trimming removed 1 base from V and 10 bases from J, with 16 bases in between. This CDR3 has 14 residues. Germline V gene sequence: CDR1 SEHNR, CDR2 FQNEAQ (reference sequence). Here the CDR3 DNA reads TGTGCCAGCAGCTTAGGTGGTGGAGTCCTGATAGCTTTCTTT. This codes for CASSLGGGVLIAFF.

This chain connects TRBV9 to TRBJ1-4; D might be TRBD1 (5 bases). The germline CDR1 and CDR2 sequences are SGDLS and YYNGEE. There are 14 residues in the CDR3. V shed 4 bases and J shed 8 bases, with 15 bases lying between them. CDR3 DNA: TGTGCCAGCAGCCCCACAGGTCCCTCCGAAAAACTGTTTTTT. It is translated as CASSPTGPSEKLFF. The full variable domain, in which reference TRBV9 and TRBJ1-4 provide the parts outside the CDR3, is DSGVTQTPKHLITATGQRVTLRCSPRSGDLSVYWYQQSLDQGLQFLIQYYNGEERAKGNILERFSAQQFPDLHSELNLSSLELGDSALYFCASSPTGPSEKLFFGSGTQLSVL.

This chain joins TRBV10-3 and TRBJ1-1, with D perhaps TRBD1 (5 bases). Deletions cut 5 bases from V and 7 bases from J, with 17 bases between. There are 14 residues in the CDR3. Germline V gene sequence: CDR1 ENHRY, CDR2 SYGVKD. The CDR3 is CAISRETDLSEAFF. DNA for the CDR3: TGTGCCATCAGTCGCGAGACAGATTTGAGTGAAGCTTTCTTT.

V gene TRBV9 combines with J gene TRBJ1-3; no clear D. The CDR3 is 13 amino acids. Germline V gene data show CDR1 as SGDLS and CDR2 as YYNGEE. V lost 3 bases to trimming and J lost 7 bases, with 11 bases between them. CDR3 DNA sequence: TGTGCCAGCAGCGCCCGACGGGGTAACACCATATATTTT. Translated: CASSARRGNTIYF.

V is TRBV5-1 and J is TRBJ2-3, with a weak D call TRBD2 (6 bases). This CDR3 spans 14 amino acids. Germline V gene sequence: CDR1 SGHRS, CDR2 YFSETQ. Between the trimmed V and J ends, which lost 4 bases and 0 bases, there was a span of 9 bases. As DNA, the CDR3 is TGCGCCAGCAGCCGGGACTCGAGCACAGATACGCAGTATTTT. It specifies CASSRDSSTDTQYF.

The rearrangement joins TRBV30 to TRBJ1-1; D remains ambiguous. Trimming shortened V by 0 bases and J by 6 bases, and 14 bases separated the two germline ends. This CDR3 contains 14 residues. The germline gives CDR1 GTSNPN, CDR2 SVGIG (reference sequence). Here the CDR3 DNA reads TGTGCCTGGAGTGTATCAGCGAGTCGTTCTGAAGCTTTCTTT. It translates to CAWSVSASRSEAFF.

This sequence joins TRBV7-6 and TRBJ2-1, with 13 bases fitting TRBD2. Germline CDR1 is SGHVS and CDR2 is FNYEAQ. The CDR3 runs 16 residues. V trimming: 6 bases; J trimming: 1 base; junction bases outside the gene matches: 3. CDR3 sequence (DNA): TGTGCCAGCAGTTCGGGACTAGCGGGATCCTACAATGAGCAGTTCTTC. This encodes CASSSGLAGSYNEQFF.

The V and J genes are TRBV5-1 and TRBJ1-2; 11 bases agree with TRBD1. This CDR3 is built from 15 residues. V shed 4 bases and J 8 bases; nucleotides not matched to a gene: 10. Germline V gene lookup returns CDR1 SGHRS and CDR2 YFSETQ. DNA of the CDR3: TGCGCCAGCAGCGTAAACGGACAGGGGGCAGGCGGCTACACCTTC. Translation gives CASSVNGQGAGGYTF.

CDR3 nucleotide sequence: TGTGCCCAGGGGACTAGCGGGAGTCCGGCAGATACGCAGTATTTT. It specifies CAQGTSGSPADTQYF. The chain recombines TRBV30 with TRBJ2-3; TRBD2 matches 14 bases. V lost 8 bases to trimming and J lost 4 bases; unmatched junction nucleotides: 8. This CDR3 comprises 15 residues. CDR1 and CDR2 from the germline V gene are GTSNPN and SVGIG (reference sequence).

The J gene is TRBJ1-2, the V gene TRBV20-1; D is uncertain. The ends were cut back, 5 bases at V and 7 bases at J, with 8 bases in the middle. From germline, CDR1 is DFQATT and CDR2 SNEGSKA (reference sequence). The CDR3 totals 10 residues. Here the CDR3 DNA reads TGCAGTGCTCCCGAGGGTGGCTACACCTTC. Translating gives CSAPEGGYTF.

The V gene is TRBV30, the J gene TRBJ2-7, with D hard to call. The CDR3 sequence is 12 residues long. Germline CDR1 GTSNPN, CDR2 SVGIG (reference sequence). V lost 5 bases and J lost 0, with 8 bases in between. CDR3 loop: CAWGPSSYEQYF. CDR3 in DNA: TGTGCCTGGGGTCCGAGCTCCTACGAGCAGTACTTC. The full variable domain, its missing parts supplied by reference TRBV30 and TRBJ2-7, is SQTIHQWPATLVQPVGSPLSLECTVEGTSNPNLYWYRQAAGRGLQLLFYSVGIGQISSEVPQNLSASRPQDRQFILSSKKLLLSDSGFYLCAWGPSSYEQYFGPGTRLTVT.

J is TRBJ1-4 and V is TRBV16; no clear D gene. The CDR3 sequence is 13 residues long. Germline V gene lookup returns CDR1 KGHSY and CDR2 FQNENV. V was pared by 5 bases and J by 6 bases, with 10 bases between. CDR3 protein: CASSGQRDEKLFF. In DNA form, the CDR3 reads TGTGCCAGCAGCGGGCAGAGAGATGAAAAACTGTTTTTT.

The rearrangement joins TRBV18 to TRBJ2-7; tentative D call: TRBD2 (6 bases). Trimming took off 6 bases at V and 8 bases at J, with 20 bases between the two ends. The germline gives CDR1 KGHSH, CDR2 LQKENI. The CDR3 runs to 14 residues. The CDR3 DNA reads as TGTGCCAGCTCTTTCGAGGAAGGCGGGGATCAGCAGTACTTC. Its protein product is CASSFEEGGDQQYF.

The chain has TRBV11-2 and TRBJ1-1; maybe TRBD1 (6 bases). Per the germline V gene, CDR1 is SGHAT and CDR2 is FQNNGV. Trimming stripped 5 bases from V and 0 bases from J, with 13 bases between. This CDR3 has 15 residues. CDR3 sequence reads: CASSPHREMNTEAFF. CDR3 sequence (DNA): TGTGCCAGCAGCCCACACAGGGAGATGAACACTGAAGCTTTCTTT. Supplemented by reference TRBV11-2 and TRBJ1-1, the full variable domain reads EAGVAQSPRYKIIEKRQSVAFWCNPISGHATLYWYQQILGQGPKLLIQFQNNGVVDDSQLPKDRFSAERLKGVDSTLKIQPAKLEDSAVYLCASSPHREMNTEAFFGQGTRLTVV.

DNA for the CDR3: TGTGCCAGCCCACCCTCAGGAGAAGCTTTCTTT. Protein: CASPPSGEAFF. The chain employs TRBV2 and TRBJ1-1; no definite D call. Trimming stripped 8 bases from V and 8 bases from J, with 12 bases between. Germline-derived CDR1 and CDR2 are SNHLY and FYNNEI. The CDR3 contains 11 residues.